This T cell receptor (beta chain) was identified in a study of cytomegalovirus exposure and HLA in healthy donors. V was clipped by 3 bases and J by 5 bases, with 14 bases between them. Germline values: CDR1 SNHLY, CDR2 FYNNEI. The CDR3 runs 15 residues. This PCR relied on a set of 60 Vbeta primers and 13 Jbeta primers. Sequenced by immunoSEQ multiplex PCR; TCRdb stores in-frame clones only, minus some. Altogether roughly 200,000 clones are present, approximately 80% being singletons, with the ten largest covering about 1.7%. Worth noting for this clone: The antigen remains undetermined.

Broader study findings: In a later analysis, V- and J-gene trimming of beta chains associated with a DCLRE1C missense variant, replicated independently.

The gene calls are TRBV2 and TRBJ1-5, with D uncertain. The sample consisted of PBMCs. This receptor was identified in a woman aged 18-35 years in good health and CMV-seronegative. The CDR3 sequence: CASSDGMAEDQPQHF. The CDR3 bases are TGTGCCAGCAGTGACGGGATGGCCGAAGATCAGCCCCAGCATTTT.